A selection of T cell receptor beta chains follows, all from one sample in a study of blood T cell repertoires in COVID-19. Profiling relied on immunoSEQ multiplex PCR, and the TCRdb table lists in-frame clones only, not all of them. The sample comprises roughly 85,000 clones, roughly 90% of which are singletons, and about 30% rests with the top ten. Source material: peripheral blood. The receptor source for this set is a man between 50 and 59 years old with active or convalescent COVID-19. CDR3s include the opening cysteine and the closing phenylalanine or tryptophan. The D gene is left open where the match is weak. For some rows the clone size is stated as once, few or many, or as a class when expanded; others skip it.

TGTGCCAGCAGCTCACACCAGGGGTACGAGCAGTACTTC	CASSSHQGYEQYF	TRBV7-7	-	-	TRBJ2-7
TGTGCCACCAGTGACCCTGGGACAGGATTTAATCAGCCCCAGCATTTT	CATSDPGTGFNQPQHF	TRBV24-1	-	TRBD1	TRBJ1-5
TGTGCCAGCAGTTCCGGACAGAAGTACGAGCAGTACTTC	CASSSGQKYEQYF	TRBV12-3/TRBV12-4	once	-	TRBJ2-7
TGTGCCTGGAGTGGGACAGTTCTTAATTCACCCCTCCACTTT	CAWSGTVLNSPLHF	TRBV30	-	-	TRBJ1-6
TGTGCCAGCAGGGCTTCAGGGACCGGGGAGCTGTTTTTT	CASRASGTGELFF	TRBV6-5	-	-	TRBJ2-2
TGTGCCAGCTCACCAAGACAGCTGAACACCGGGGAGCTGTTTTTT	CASSPRQLNTGELFF	TRBV18	-	-	TRBJ2-2
TGTGCCAGCAGCGCTCAGGGAGATACGCAGTATTTT	CASSAQGDTQYF	TRBV9	-	-	TRBJ2-3
TGTGCCAGCAGTCCCCCTAGCCTGTACACAGATACGCAGTATTTT	CASSPPSLYTDTQYF	TRBV6-2/TRBV6-3	-	-	TRBJ2-3
TGTGCCAGTAGTCAGTTGAAGAACACTGAAGCTTTCTTT	CASSQLKNTEAFF	TRBV19	-	-	TRBJ1-1
TGTGCCAGCAGCCAGGGAGGGCAGAAGGATGGCTACACCTTC	CASSQGGQKDGYTF	TRBV6-5	-	-	TRBJ1-2
TGTGCCAGCAGTTTATCTCGTTGGGGACAGCATAATTCACCCCTCCACTTT	CASSLSRWGQHNSPLHF	TRBV28	few	TRBD1	TRBJ1-6
TGTGCCAGCAGTTACAGGGGGCGCATCACTGAAGCTTTCTTT	CASSYRGRITEAFF	TRBV6-9	-	TRBD1	TRBJ1-1
TGTGCCACCAGTGATTATCGGGAGAAATCTGGGGCCAACGTCCTGACTTTC	CATSDYREKSGANVLTF	TRBV24-1	-	-	TRBJ2-6
TGTGCCAGAAGCCCAGGTCCGCAGATCCACGAGCAGTACTTC	CARSPGPQIHEQYF	TRBV5-3	few	-	TRBJ2-7
TGTGCCAGCCGTAGCACGGGTTTTACGCAGTATTTT	CASRSTGFTQYF	TRBV12-3/TRBV12-4	-	-	TRBJ2-3
TGCGCCAGCGGCGGGACAGGGATTTATGAGCAGTTCTTC	CASGGTGIYEQFF	TRBV5-1	-	TRBD1	TRBJ2-1
TGTGCCAGCAGTTTAACAGGGAACACTGAAGCTTTCTTT	CASSLTGNTEAFF	TRBV28	-	-	TRBJ1-1
TGTGCCACCAGTGATCGGATGTTCAGGGATCGGGCCACAGATACGCAGTATTTT	CATSDRMFRDRATDTQYF	TRBV24-1	-	-	TRBJ2-3
TGTGCCAGCAGACCCGACCGGGATGATGGGACCCAGTACTTC	CASRPDRDDGTQYF	TRBV2	-	-	TRBJ2-5
TGTGCCAGCAGTTATAATGGGGGGAGCACTGAAGCTTTCTTT	CASSYNGGSTEAFF	TRBV6-5	-	-	TRBJ1-1
TGTGCCAGCAGCTTAGGCGTATCAGGGGTTGCTAACTATGGCTACACCTTC	CASSLGVSGVANYGYTF	TRBV7-2	-	-	TRBJ1-2